This T cell receptor (beta chain) was obtained from a study of T cell clonality in common variable immunodeficiency. Study observations and caveats: What drives increased CVID clonality needs T cell subpopulation sequencing. Reportedly, TCR beta sequences from common variable immunodeficiency showed fewer deletions and N-nucleotide insertions. Fewer TCRbeta clones were shared among CVID subjects than controls.

The repertoire was sequenced with immunoSEQ multiplex PCR; TCRdb's copy has only in-frame clones and lacks some. The profile covers fewer than 20,000 clones, none occurring a single time. This clone has just a few counts. Its antigen remains unidentified. The CDR3 end lies 3 residues beyond the end of the read and is filled in from the germline J gene. V lost 5 bases, J lost 0 bases, and 13 bases lay in between. Germline V gene lookup returns CDR1 SGHTA and CDR2 FQGNSA. This CDR3 has 15 residues. CVID subjects were around 14 female and 25 to 30 male, aged roughly 8 to 64. The specimen sequenced was peripheral blood mononuclear cells. The source is a human donor with common variable immunodeficiency. The chain couples TRBV7-2 to TRBJ1-1; D perhaps matches TRBD1 (6 bases). The CDR3 spells CASSPQGRLNTEAFF. The CDR3 DNA, read in part, is TGTGCCAGCAGCCCCCAGGGGAGACTGAACACTGAA. Supplemented by reference TRBV7-2 and TRBJ1-1, the full variable domain reads GAGVSQSPSNKVTEKGKDVELRCDPISGHTALYWYRQSLGQGLEFLIYFQGNSAPDKSGLPSDRFSAERTGGSVSTLTIQRTQQEDSAVYLCASSPQGRLNTEAFFGQGTRLTVV.